This entry concerns a single T cell receptor beta chain. Its antigen is still unknown. The data derive from a study of chemoradiotherapy in HPV16-positive cancers. Study results and caveats: Candidate HPV-specific clones and E7-related TCR motifs grew in tumor during treatment. In HPV16-positive patients, HPV-responsive T-cell expansion tracked better recurrence-free survival.

Repeated repertoire sampling spanned the course of chemoradiotherapy. Sequencing was performed with immunoSEQ multiplex PCR; in TCRdb, only in-frame clones are kept and a portion is missing. In the table there are about 880 clones, 65% to 75% of which are singletons. CDR1 MNHEY and CDR2 SMNVEV come from the germline V gene (reference sequence). V shed 8 bases, J shed 1 base, and the junction held 7 bases outside the gene matches. This CDR3 contains 15 residues. The chain combines TRBV27 with TRBJ2-7, with 11 bases lining up with TRBD1. The sequence was collected from a human donor with HPV-associated anogenital cancer. Sequencing used tumor tissue, obtained from a patient who underwent chemoradiotherapy. DNA of the CDR3: TGTGCCAGCTCCTGGACAGGGGGCATGTCCTACGAGCAGTACTTC. Its protein product is CASSWTGGMSYEQYF.